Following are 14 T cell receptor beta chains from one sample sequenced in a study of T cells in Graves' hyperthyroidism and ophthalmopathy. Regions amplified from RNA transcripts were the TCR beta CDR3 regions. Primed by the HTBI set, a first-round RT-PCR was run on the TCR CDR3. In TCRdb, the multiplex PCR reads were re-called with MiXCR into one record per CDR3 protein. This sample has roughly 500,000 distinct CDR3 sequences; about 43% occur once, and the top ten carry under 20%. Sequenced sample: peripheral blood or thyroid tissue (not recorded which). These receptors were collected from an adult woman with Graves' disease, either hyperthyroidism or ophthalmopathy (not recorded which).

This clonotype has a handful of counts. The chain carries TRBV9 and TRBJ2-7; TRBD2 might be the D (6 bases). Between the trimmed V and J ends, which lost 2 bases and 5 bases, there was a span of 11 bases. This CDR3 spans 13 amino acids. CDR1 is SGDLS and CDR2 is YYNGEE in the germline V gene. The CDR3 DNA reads TGTGCCAGCAGCGTGGAGGGAGAGGACGAGCAGTACTTC. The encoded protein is CASSVEGEDEQYF.

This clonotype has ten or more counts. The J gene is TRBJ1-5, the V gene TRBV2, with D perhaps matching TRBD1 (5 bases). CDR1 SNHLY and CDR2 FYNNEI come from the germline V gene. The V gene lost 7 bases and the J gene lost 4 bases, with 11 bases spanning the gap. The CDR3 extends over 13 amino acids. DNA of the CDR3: TGTGCCAGCACCCGGGACCTAAATCAGCCCCAGCATTTT. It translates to CASTRDLNQPQHF.

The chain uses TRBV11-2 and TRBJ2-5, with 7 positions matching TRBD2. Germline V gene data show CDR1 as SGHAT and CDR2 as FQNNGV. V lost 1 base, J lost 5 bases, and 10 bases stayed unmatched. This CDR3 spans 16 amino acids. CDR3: CASSLGSGRARETQYF. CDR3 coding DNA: TGTGCCAGCAGCTTAGGTAGCGGGCGTGCCCGGGAGACCCAGTACTTC.

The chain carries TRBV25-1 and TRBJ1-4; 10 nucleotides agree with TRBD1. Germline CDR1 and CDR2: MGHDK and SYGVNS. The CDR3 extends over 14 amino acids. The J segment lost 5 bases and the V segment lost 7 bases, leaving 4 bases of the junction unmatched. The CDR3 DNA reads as TGTGCCAGCACGGACAGGGGGTCGAATGAAAAACTGTTTTTT. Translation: CASTDRGSNEKLFF.

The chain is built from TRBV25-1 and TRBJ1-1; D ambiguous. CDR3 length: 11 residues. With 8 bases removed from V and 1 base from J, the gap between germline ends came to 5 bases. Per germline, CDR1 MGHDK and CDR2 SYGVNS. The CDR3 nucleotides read TGTGCCAGCCTACGGAACACTGAAGCTTTCTTT. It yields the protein CASLRNTEAFF.

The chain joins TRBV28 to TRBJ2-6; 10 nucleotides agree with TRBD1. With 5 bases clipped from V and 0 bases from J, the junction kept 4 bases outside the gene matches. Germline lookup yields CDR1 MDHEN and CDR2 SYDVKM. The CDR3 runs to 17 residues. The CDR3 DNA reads TGTGCCAGCAGTGCGGGACAGGGGAGCTCTGGGGCCAACGTCCTGACTTTC. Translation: CASSAGQGSSGANVLTF.

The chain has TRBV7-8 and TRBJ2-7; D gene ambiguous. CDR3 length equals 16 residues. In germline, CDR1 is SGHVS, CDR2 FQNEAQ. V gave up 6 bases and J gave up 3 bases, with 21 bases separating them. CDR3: CASSPPSVTRDYEQYF. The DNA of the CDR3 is TGTGCCAGCAGTCCCCCTTCGGTGACCCGAGACTACGAGCAGTACTTC. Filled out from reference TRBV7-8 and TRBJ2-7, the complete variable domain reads GAGVSQSPRYKVAKRGQDVALRCDPISGHVSLFWYQQALGQGPEFLTYFQNEAQLDKSGLPSDRFFAERPEGSVSTLKIQRTQQEDSAVYLCASSPPSVTRDYEQYFGPGTRLTVT.

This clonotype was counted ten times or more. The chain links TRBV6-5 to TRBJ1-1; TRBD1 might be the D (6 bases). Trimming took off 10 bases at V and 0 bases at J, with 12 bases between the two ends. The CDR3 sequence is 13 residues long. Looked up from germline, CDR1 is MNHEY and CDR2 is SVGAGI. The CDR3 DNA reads TGTGCCACCGAAACAGGGATGAACACTGAAGCTTTCTTT. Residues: CATETGMNTEAFF.

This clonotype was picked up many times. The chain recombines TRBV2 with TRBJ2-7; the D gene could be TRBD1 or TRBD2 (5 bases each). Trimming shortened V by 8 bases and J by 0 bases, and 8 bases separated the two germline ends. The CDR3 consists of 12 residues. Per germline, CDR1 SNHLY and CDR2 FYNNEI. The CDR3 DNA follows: TGTGCCAGCGGGACGCTCTCCTACGAGCAGTACTTC. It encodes CASGTLSYEQYF.

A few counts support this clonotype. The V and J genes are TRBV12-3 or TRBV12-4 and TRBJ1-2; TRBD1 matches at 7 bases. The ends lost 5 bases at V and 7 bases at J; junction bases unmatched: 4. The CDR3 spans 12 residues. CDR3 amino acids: CASSGDRVGYTF. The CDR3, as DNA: TGTGCCAGCAGTGGTGACAGGGTTGGCTACACCTTC.

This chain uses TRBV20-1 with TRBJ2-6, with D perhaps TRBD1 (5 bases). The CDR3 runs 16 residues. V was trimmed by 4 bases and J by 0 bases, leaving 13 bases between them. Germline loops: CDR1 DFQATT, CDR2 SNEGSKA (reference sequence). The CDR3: CSANQDIRSGANVLTF. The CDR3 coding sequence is TGCAGTGCTAACCAGGACATCCGCTCTGGGGCCAACGTCCTGACTTTC.

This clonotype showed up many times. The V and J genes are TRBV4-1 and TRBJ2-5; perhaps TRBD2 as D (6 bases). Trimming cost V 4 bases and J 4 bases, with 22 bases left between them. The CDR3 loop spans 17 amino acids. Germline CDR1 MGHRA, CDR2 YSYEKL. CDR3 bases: TGCGCCAGCAGCCGTAGGCATCCGGGGCTAGCGCTAGAGACCCAGTACTTC. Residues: CASSRRHPGLALETQYF.

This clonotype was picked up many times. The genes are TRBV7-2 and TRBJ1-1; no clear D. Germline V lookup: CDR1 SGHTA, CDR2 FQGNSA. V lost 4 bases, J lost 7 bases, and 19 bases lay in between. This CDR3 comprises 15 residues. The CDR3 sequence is CASSYEPARIGEAFF. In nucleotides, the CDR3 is TGTGCCAGCAGCTACGAGCCCGCCCGCATAGGTGAAGCTTTCTTT.

The DNA of the CDR3 is TGTGCCAGCAGTCCCACAGCGTTACAGGGGATTCACTATGGCTACACCTTC. Amino acid sequence: CASSPTALQGIHYGYTF. The rearrangement joins TRBV7-2 to TRBJ1-2, with TRBD1 matching over 7 bases. The CDR3 contains 17 residues. Germline V gene data show CDR1 as SGHTA and CDR2 as FQGNSA. V dropped 6 bases and J dropped 3; count of bases not matched to a gene: 16.